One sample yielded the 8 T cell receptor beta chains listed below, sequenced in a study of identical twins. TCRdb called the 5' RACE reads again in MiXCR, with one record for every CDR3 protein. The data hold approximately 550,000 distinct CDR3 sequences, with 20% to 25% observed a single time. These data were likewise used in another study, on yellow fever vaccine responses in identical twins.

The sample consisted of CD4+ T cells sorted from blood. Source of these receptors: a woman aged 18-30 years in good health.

CDR3 coding DNA: TGTGCCAGCAGTAGCCGGGACAGGGGGCTTGGGAATGAGCAGTTCTTC. Translating it yields CASSSRDRGLGNEQFF. The rearrangement joins TRBV6-1 to TRBJ2-1, with TRBD1 identical over 12 bases. Germline values: CDR1 MNHNS, CDR2 SASEGT. This CDR3 is 16 amino acids long. With 5 bases clipped from V and 7 bases from J, the junction kept 9 bases outside the gene matches.

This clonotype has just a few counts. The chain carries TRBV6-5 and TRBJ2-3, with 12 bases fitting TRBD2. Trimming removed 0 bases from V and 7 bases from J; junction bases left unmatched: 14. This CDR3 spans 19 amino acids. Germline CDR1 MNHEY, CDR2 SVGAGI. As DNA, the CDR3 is TGTGCCAGCAGTTACTCAACCCCTTCGCTAGCGGGGGGGCAGCATACGCAGTATTTT. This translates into CASSYSTPSLAGGQHTQYF.

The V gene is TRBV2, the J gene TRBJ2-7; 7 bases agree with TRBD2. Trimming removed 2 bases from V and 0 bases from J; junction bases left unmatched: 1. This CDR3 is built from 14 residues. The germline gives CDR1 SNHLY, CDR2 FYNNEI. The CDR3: CASSESGISYEQYF. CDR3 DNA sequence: TGTGCCAGCAGTGAAAGCGGGATCTCCTACGAGCAGTACTTC.

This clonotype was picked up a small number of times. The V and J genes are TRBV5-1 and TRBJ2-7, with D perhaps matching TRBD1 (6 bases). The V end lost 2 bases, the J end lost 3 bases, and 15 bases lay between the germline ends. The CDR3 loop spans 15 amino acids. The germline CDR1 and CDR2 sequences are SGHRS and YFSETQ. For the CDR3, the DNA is TGCGCCAGCAGCTTCGGTCACAGGGACAACTACGAGCAGTACTTC. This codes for CASSFGHRDNYEQYF.

CDR3 coding DNA: TGTGCCAGCAGCCCGGGGAGGTCGGGCAATGAGCAGTTCTTC. Encoded protein: CASSPGRSGNEQFF. The V and J genes are TRBV7-2 and TRBJ2-1; TRBD2 is a possible D gene (6 bases). CDR1 is SGHTA and CDR2 is FQGNSA in the germline V gene. This CDR3 contains 14 residues. Trimming left V 5 bases short and J 6 bases short, with 14 bases between.

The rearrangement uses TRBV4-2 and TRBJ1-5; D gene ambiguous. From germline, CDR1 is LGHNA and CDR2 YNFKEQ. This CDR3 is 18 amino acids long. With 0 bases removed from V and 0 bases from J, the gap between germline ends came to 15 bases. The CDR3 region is CASSQEIDFTYSNQPQHF. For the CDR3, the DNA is TGTGCCAGCAGCCAAGAGATCGACTTTACTTATAGCAATCAGCCCCAGCATTTT.

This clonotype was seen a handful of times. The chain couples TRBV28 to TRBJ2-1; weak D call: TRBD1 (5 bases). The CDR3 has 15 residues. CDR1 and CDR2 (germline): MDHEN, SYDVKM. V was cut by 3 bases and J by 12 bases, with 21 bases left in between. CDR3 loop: CASSFLRDSKTGQFF. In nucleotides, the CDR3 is TGTGCCAGCAGTTTCCTCCGAGACAGTAAAACGGGGCAGTTCTTC.

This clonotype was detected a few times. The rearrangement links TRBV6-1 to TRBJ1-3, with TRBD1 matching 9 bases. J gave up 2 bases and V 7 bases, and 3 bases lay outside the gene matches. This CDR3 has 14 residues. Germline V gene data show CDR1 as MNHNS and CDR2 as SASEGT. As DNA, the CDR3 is TGTGCCAGCAAAACAGGGGGCACTGGAAACACCATATATTTT. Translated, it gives CASKTGGTGNTIYF.